Sequencing of this T cell receptor beta chain was carried out in a study of blood T cell repertoires in COVID-19. Sequencing was performed with immunoSEQ multiplex PCR; in TCRdb, only in-frame clones are kept and a portion is missing. The sample has tens of thousands of clones, more than 75% seen once. The CDR3 contains 15 residues. Germline lookup yields CDR1 MNHEY and CDR2 SVGEGT. Trimming removed 5 bases from V and 7 bases from J, with 18 bases in between. The rearrangement links TRBV6-2 or TRBV6-3 to TRBJ1-5; D is possibly TRBD1 (6 bases). The origin of this receptor is a woman between 55 and 75 years old with acute or convalescent COVID-19. Material for sequencing was peripheral blood. The CDR3 is CASSTPWGLGQPQHF. As DNA, the CDR3 is TGTGCCAGCAGTACCCCGTGGGGGCTCGGGCAGCCCCAGCATTTT.